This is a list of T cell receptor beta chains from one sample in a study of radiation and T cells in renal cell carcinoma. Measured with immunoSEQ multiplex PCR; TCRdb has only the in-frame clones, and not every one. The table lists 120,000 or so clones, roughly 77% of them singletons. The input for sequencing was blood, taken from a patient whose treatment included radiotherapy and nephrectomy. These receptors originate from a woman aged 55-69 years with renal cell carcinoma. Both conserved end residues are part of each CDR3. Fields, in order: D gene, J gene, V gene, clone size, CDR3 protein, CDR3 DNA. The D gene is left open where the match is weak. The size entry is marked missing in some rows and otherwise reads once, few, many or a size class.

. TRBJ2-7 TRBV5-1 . CASSLAGTPGSYEQYF TGCGCCAGCAGCTTGGCGGGAACCCCCGGATCCTACGAGCAGTACTTC
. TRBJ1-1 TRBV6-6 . CASSYGIMNTEAFF TGTGCCAGCAGTTACGGGATCATGAACACTGAAGCTTTCTTT
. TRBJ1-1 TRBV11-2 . CASSLGRGFRDGVNTEAFF TGTGCCAGCAGCTTAGGAAGGGGTTTCCGGGACGGGGTGAACACTGAAGCTTTCTTT
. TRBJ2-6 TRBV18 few CASSPLGTGANVLTF TGTGCCAGCTCACCACTGGGTACTGGGGCCAACGTCCTGACTTTC
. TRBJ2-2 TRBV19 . CASSLDRPTGELFF TGTGCCAGTAGTCTCGACAGACCCACCGGGGAGCTGTTTTTT
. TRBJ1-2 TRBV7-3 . CASSQSPAGDYGYTF TGTGCCAGCAGCCAAAGCCCGGCTGGGGACTATGGCTACACCTTC
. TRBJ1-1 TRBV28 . CASSPPYSLNTEAFF TGTGCCAGCAGTCCGCCGTACAGCTTGAACACTGAAGCTTTCTTT
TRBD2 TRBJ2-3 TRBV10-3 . CASATSGSADTQYF TGTGCCAGCGCGACTAGCGGGAGCGCAGATACGCAGTATTTT
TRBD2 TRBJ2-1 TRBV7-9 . CASSHRTSGVYNEQFF TGTGCCAGCAGCCATAGGACTAGCGGGGTTTACAATGAGCAGTTCTTC
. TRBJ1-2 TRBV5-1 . CASSLETNYGYTF TGCGCCAGCAGCTTGGAGACAAACTATGGCTACACCTTC
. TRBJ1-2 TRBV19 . CASSISAGGYTF TGTGCCAGTAGTATTTCGGCAGGCGGCTACACCTTC
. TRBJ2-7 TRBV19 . CASSIRGPNYEQYF TGTGCCAGTAGTATTCGTGGGCCTAACTACGAGCAGTACTTC
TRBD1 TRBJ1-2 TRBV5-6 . CASCLRQGNVGYGYTF TGTGCCAGCTGCCTCCGACAGGGGAATGTCGGCTATGGCTACACCTTC
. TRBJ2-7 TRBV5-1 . CASSLEGHEQYF TGCGCCAGCAGCTTGGAGGGTCACGAGCAGTACTTC
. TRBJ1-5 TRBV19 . CASSHPRRQGWDQPQHF TGTGCCAGTAGCCACCCGCGTAGGCAGGGGTGGGATCAGCCCCAGCATTTT
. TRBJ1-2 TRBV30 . CAWSVGYGYTF TGTGCCTGGAGTGTGGGGTATGGCTACACCTTC
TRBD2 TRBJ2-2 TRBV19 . CASSPGTSGSANTGELFF TGTGCCAGTAGCCCCGGGACTAGCGGGTCCGCGAACACCGGGGAGCTGTTTTTT
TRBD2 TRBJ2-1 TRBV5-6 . CASSLTSGGSYNEQFF TGTGCCAGCAGCTTGACTAGCGGGGGCTCCTACAATGAGCAGTTCTTC
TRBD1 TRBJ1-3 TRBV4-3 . CASSARDSSGNTIYF TGCGCCAGCAGCGCCCGGGACAGCTCTGGAAACACCATATATTTT
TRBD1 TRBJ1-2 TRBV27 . CASSFGTATRDGGYTF TGTGCCAGCAGTTTCGGGACAGCCACCCGCGATGGGGGCTACACCTTC
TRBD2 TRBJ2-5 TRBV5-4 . CASRPDLAGQETQYF TGTGCCAGCAGACCGGACTTAGCGGGACAAGAGACCCAGTACTTC
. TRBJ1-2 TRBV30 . CAWSVTESYGYTF TGTGCCTGGAGTGTGACAGAGTCCTATGGCTACACCTTC
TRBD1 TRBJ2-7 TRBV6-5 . CASSQRQGRYEQYF TGTGCCAGCAGTCAAAGACAGGGACGCTACGAGCAGTACTTC
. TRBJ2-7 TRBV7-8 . CASSPSQRAYEQYF TGTGCCAGCAGCCCTTCGCAACGCGCCTACGAGCAGTACTTC
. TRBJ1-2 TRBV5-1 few CASSFGEVYGYTF TGCGCCAGCAGCTTTGGGGAAGTCTATGGCTACACCTTC
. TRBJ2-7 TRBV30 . CAWSVNRVYEQYF TGTGCCTGGAGTGTAAACAGGGTGTACGAGCAGTACTTC
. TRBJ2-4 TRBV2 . CASSERAVGNIQYF TGTGCCAGCAGTGAAAGGGCGGTTGGAAACATTCAGTACTTC
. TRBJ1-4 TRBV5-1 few CASGLSGATNEKLFF TGCGCCAGCGGACTATCGGGGGCAACTAATGAAAAACTGTTTTTT
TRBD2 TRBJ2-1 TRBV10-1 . CASSPRAGVYNEQFF TGCGCCAGCTCTCCGAGAGCGGGGGTCTACAATGAGCAGTTCTTC
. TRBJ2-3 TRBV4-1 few CASSPVVPSTDTQYF TGCGCCAGCAGCCCCGTCGTCCCGAGCACAGATACGCAGTATTTT
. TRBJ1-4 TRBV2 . CASSELGARKEKLFF TGTGCCAGCAGTGAACTGGGCGCTAGGAAGGAAAAACTGTTTTTT
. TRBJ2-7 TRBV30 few CAWRGLYSYEQYF TGTGCCTGGAGAGGGCTTTACTCCTACGAGCAGTACTTC